A single sample is the source of the 30 T cell receptor beta chains below, sequenced in a study of somatic mutations in cytotoxic T cells in rheumatoid arthritis. Repertoires were generated with immunoSEQ multiplex PCR, while TCRdb's copy carries only in-frame clones and drops some. The profile shows about 8,600 clones, 70% to 85% of them singletons. The sample taken for sequencing was CD8+ T cells sorted from blood. The source of these receptors is a woman aged 45-65 years in good health.

About this clone: At one end, the junction sequence differs from germline, possibly due to a read error. The chain combines TRBV11-2 with TRBJ1-2; D perhaps matches TRBD1 (6 bases). CDR1 SGHAT and CDR2 FQNNGV come from the germline V gene. The CDR3 spans 17 residues. The CDR3 nucleotides are TGTGCCAGCAGCCTAGACCGGATTGTAGGGGGTATCTATGGCTACACCTTC. It codes for CASSLDRIVGGIYGYTF.

The chain carries TRBV4-1 and TRBJ1-2, with TRBD1 matching 7 bases. This CDR3 comprises 16 residues. Germline CDR1 MGHRA, CDR2 YSYEKL. V lost 0 bases and J lost 6; bases outside the gene matches: 10. The chain's CDR3 is CASSQDPQGGRDGYTF. CDR3 in DNA: TGCGCCAGCAGCCAAGATCCCCAGGGGGGTAGGGATGGCTACACCTTC.

J is TRBJ2-7 and V is TRBV2, with 9 bases matching TRBD1. CDR3 length equals 15 residues. V shed 5 bases and J 0 bases; nucleotides not matched to a gene: 5. CDR1 is SNHLY, CDR2 FYNNEI, per germline. The CDR3: CASSIAQGASYEQYF. The CDR3 DNA is TGTGCCAGCAGTATAGCACAGGGGGCCTCCTACGAGCAGTACTTC.

This rearrangement joins TRBV5-4 to TRBJ2-7; 7 bases agree with TRBD1. The trim removed 0 bases at V and 1 base at J, leaving 4 bases unmatched. In germline, CDR1 is SGHNT, CDR2 YYREEE (reference sequence). This CDR3 contains 15 residues. CDR3 DNA sequence: TGTGCCAGCAGCTTGGCACCAGGGGGTTCCTACGAGCAGTACTTC. It translates to CASSLAPGGSYEQYF.

The chain carries TRBV5-6 and TRBJ1-3, with a possible D match to TRBD1 (6 bases). The ends were cut back, 1 base at V and 3 bases at J, with 11 bases in the middle. Germline CDR1 reads SGHDT; CDR2 reads YYEEEE. This CDR3 has 15 residues. The CDR3 DNA follows: TGTGCCAGCAGCTTGAAACCAGGGGTTGGAAACACCATATATTTT. It specifies CASSLKPGVGNTIYF. The variable domain in full, with the rest retrieved from reference TRBV5-6 and TRBJ1-3, is DAGVTQSPTHLIKTRGQQVTLRCSPKSGHDTVSWYQQALGQGPQFIFQYYEEEERQRGNFPDRFSGHQFPNYSSELNVNALLLGDSALYLCASSLKPGVGNTIYFGEGSWLTVV.

The chain is built from TRBV27 and TRBJ2-7, with 7 bases lining up with TRBD1. This CDR3 contains 14 residues. V was pared by 3 bases and J by 7 bases, with 9 bases of the junction left unmatched. From germline, CDR1 is MNHEY and CDR2 SMNVEV (reference sequence). In nucleotides, the CDR3 is TGTGCCAGCAGTTTGGGTCCAGGGGGTAATGAGCAGTACTTC. This encodes CASSLGPGGNEQYF.

The chain uses TRBV7-9 and TRBJ2-3, with D perhaps TRBD1 (6 bases). The CDR3 contains 13 residues. Germline lookup yields CDR1 SEHNR and CDR2 FQNEAQ (reference sequence). Trimming cost V 5 bases and J 6 bases, with 12 bases left between them. The CDR3 DNA reads TGTGCCAGCAGCGTCACAGGGTATGATACGCAGTATTTT. It translates to CASSVTGYDTQYF.

The chain recombines TRBV7-6 with TRBJ2-3; 7 bases fit TRBD1. CDR3 length: 15 amino acids. The germline CDR1 and CDR2 sequences are SGHVS and FNYEAQ. V trimming: 2 bases; J trimming: 2 bases; junction bases outside the gene matches: 4. The CDR3 DNA reads as TGTGCCAGCAGCTTAAACAGGGGCCCCACAGATACGCAGTATTTT. This gives the protein CASSLNRGPTDTQYF.

The chain couples TRBV4-1 to TRBJ2-4, with TRBD2 matching 7 bases. V trimming: 1 base; J trimming: 5 bases; junction bases outside the gene matches: 2. The germline V gene has CDR1 MGHRA and CDR2 YSYEKL. The CDR3 is made up of 14 amino acids. CDR3 DNA: TGCGCCAGCAGCCAAGTGGGACTACAAAACATTCAGTACTTC. Residues: CASSQVGLQNIQYF.

This chain links TRBV7-2 with TRBJ2-7; tentatively, D is TRBD2 (7 bases). CDR1 SGHTA and CDR2 FQGNSA come from the germline V gene. V was cut by 4 bases and J by 2 bases, with 21 bases left in between. The CDR3 contains 17 residues. The CDR3 coding sequence is TGTGCCAGCAGCTCCCCTCTAGCGGTCCAGGGGACCTACGAGCAGTACTTC. Translating it yields CASSSPLAVQGTYEQYF.

This chain links TRBV6-6 with TRBJ1-5, with D uncertain. Germline V gene lookup returns CDR1 MNHNY and CDR2 SVGAGI (reference sequence). The CDR3 runs 15 residues. V gave up 0 bases and J gave up 4 bases, with 10 bases separating them. The CDR3 loop reads CASSYSVAPNQPQHF. CDR3 nucleotides: TGTGCCAGCAGTTACTCGGTGGCCCCTAATCAGCCCCAGCATTTT.

The chain uses TRBV2 and TRBJ2-7, with 9 bases that match TRBD1. Germline V gene sequence: CDR1 SNHLY, CDR2 FYNNEI. J gave up 0 bases and V 7 bases, and 19 bases lay outside the gene matches. The length of the CDR3 is 19 residues. The DNA of the CDR3 is TGTGCCAGCAATTCGGTTCTTGATCCGGGACAGGGCGTCTCCTACGAGCAGTACTTC. It encodes CASNSVLDPGQGVSYEQYF.

This clone was picked up a small number of times. The junction departs from the called germline gene at one end, perhaps through a read error. The rearrangement links TRBV7-9 to TRBJ2-3, with a possible D match to TRBD1 (8 bases). Per germline, CDR1 SEHNR and CDR2 FQNEAQ (reference sequence). The CDR3 is 14 amino acids. The CDR3 here is CASSLEGGTGTEYF. As DNA, the CDR3 is TGTGCCAGCAGCTTAGAGGGGGGGACAGGTACGGAGTATTTT.

By sample fraction, this clone is large. The V and J genes are TRBV6-1 and TRBJ1-3, with D unclear. The CDR3 loop spans 15 amino acids. The germline V gene has CDR1 MNHNS and CDR2 SASEGT. The V gene lost 6 bases and the J gene lost 0 bases, with 12 bases spanning the gap. DNA of the CDR3: TGTGCCAGCAGCGCGCCTGGGAGCTCTGGAAACACCATATATTTT. Amino acids: CASSAPGSSGNTIYF.

The rearrangement uses TRBV4-2 and TRBJ2-7, with 11 nucleotides matching TRBD1. The germline CDR1 and CDR2 sequences are LGHNA and YNFKEQ. The V segment lost 3 bases and the J segment 4 bases; nucleotides outside the gene matches: 8. The CDR3 loop spans 16 amino acids. CDR3 residues: CASSQPGGQGEYEQYF. The CDR3 DNA follows: TGTGCCAGCAGCCAGCCTGGGGGACAGGGGGAGTACGAGCAGTACTTC.

The chain is built from TRBV4-3 and TRBJ1-4; TRBD1 matches 7 bases. From germline, CDR1 is LGHNA and CDR2 YSLEER. Unmatched junction bases numbered 0, after V lost 1 base and J lost 4 bases. The length of the CDR3 is 14 residues. Here the CDR3 reads CASSQGDSNEKLFF. DNA for the CDR3: TGCGCCAGCAGCCAAGGGGACAGTAATGAAAAACTGTTTTTT.

The chain recombines TRBV7-8 with TRBJ2-5; TRBD2 matches at 12 bases. There are 16 residues in the CDR3. Looked up from germline, CDR1 is SGHVS and CDR2 is FQNEAQ. J lost 5 bases, V lost 5 bases, and 9 bases had no gene match. The CDR3 region has the DNA TGTGCCAGCAGCCCAAAACTAGCGGGGGGTTGGGAGACCCAGTACTTC. It translates to CASSPKLAGGWETQYF. The full variable domain, completed using reference TRBV7-8 and TRBJ2-5, is GAGVSQSPRYKVAKRGQDVALRCDPISGHVSLFWYQQALGQGPEFLTYFQNEAQLDKSGLPSDRFFAERPEGSVSTLKIQRTQQEDSAVYLCASSPKLAGGWETQYFGPGTRLLVL.

This clone was seen more than once but under ten times. The chain has TRBV4-1 and TRBJ2-3, with 12 bases that match TRBD2. The germline V gene has CDR1 MGHRA and CDR2 YSYEKL. V lost 4 bases and J lost 4; bases outside the gene matches: 3. CDR3 length: 15 residues. The CDR3 region is CASSPLAGGADTQYF. CDR3 bases: TGCGCCAGCAGCCCCCTAGCGGGGGGGGCAGATACGCAGTATTTT.

This chain links TRBV2 with TRBJ1-2; 7 bases are shared with TRBD1. The CDR3 length is 14 residues. Germline values: CDR1 SNHLY, CDR2 FYNNEI. The ends lost 4 bases at V and 5 bases at J; junction bases unmatched: 7. CDR3 DNA sequence: TGTGCCAGCAGTGCAGGGGACAGTAAATATGGCTACACCTTC. Translation gives CASSAGDSKYGYTF.

The chain links TRBV11-2 to TRBJ1-1, with 7 bases fitting TRBD1. The germline CDR1 and CDR2 sequences are SGHAT and FQNNGV. This CDR3 is built from 14 residues. V lost 3 bases to trimming and J lost 3 bases; unmatched junction nucleotides: 4. The CDR3 DNA reads TGTGCCAGCAGCTTTTACCAGGGGGACACTGAAGCTTTCTTT. This translates into CASSFYQGDTEAFF.

This chain links TRBV7-2 with TRBJ2-2; TRBD2 aligns across 9 bases. The trim removed 3 bases at V and 4 bases at J, leaving 6 bases unmatched. CDR3 size: 16 residues. In germline, CDR1 is SGHTA, CDR2 FQGNSA. The chain's CDR3 is CASSFAGGPTTGELFF. The CDR3 nucleotides read TGTGCCAGCAGCTTTGCGGGGGGGCCGACCACCGGGGAGCTGTTTTTT.

This clone was recorded a few times. The chain recombines TRBV6-1 with TRBJ1-1; the match to TRBD1 covers 9 bases. This CDR3 is built from 14 residues. V lost 6 bases to trimming and J lost 5 bases; unmatched junction nucleotides: 7. The germline CDR1 and CDR2 sequences are MNHNS and SASEGT. The CDR3 here is CASSPLTGGTEAFF. Here the CDR3 DNA reads TGTGCCAGCAGCCCTCTGACAGGGGGAACTGAAGCTTTCTTT.

This clone is classed as large (0.1 to 1%). This chain connects TRBV9 to TRBJ2-3, with 9 bases aligning to TRBD2. The CDR3 is made up of 15 amino acids. Trimming at V came to 2 bases and at J to 2 bases, leaving 3 bases not matched to a gene. CDR1 and CDR2 from the germline V gene are SGDLS and YYNGEE. The chain's CDR3 is CASSVLAGPTDTQYF. In DNA, the CDR3 is TGTGCCAGCAGCGTGCTAGCGGGGCCCACAGATACGCAGTATTTT.

J is TRBJ2-1 and V is TRBV28, with 10 bases aligning to TRBD2. CDR1 is MDHEN and CDR2 is SYDVKM in the germline V gene. CDR3 length equals 19 residues. Trimming removed 4 bases from V and 0 bases from J; junction bases left unmatched: 12. The CDR3 coding sequence is TGTGCCAGCAGTTCGCTAATTAGCGGGGGGACGAGCTCCTACAATGAGCAGTTCTTC. Translated, it gives CASSSLISGGTSSYNEQFF. Using reference TRBV28 and TRBJ2-1 for the parts outside the CDR3, the full variable domain is DVKVTQSSRYLVKRTGEKVFLECVQDMDHENMFWYRQDPGLGLRLIYFSYDVKMKEKGDIPEGYSVSREKKERFSLILESASTNQTSMYLCASSSLISGGTSSYNEQFFGPGTRLTVL.

This sequence joins TRBV27 and TRBJ1-2; D gene unclear. CDR1 is MNHEY and CDR2 is SMNVEV in the germline V gene (reference sequence). V was pared by 2 bases and J by 4 bases, with 11 bases between. This CDR3 spans 14 amino acids. For the CDR3, the DNA is TGTGCCAGCAGTTTAAGGTCGGCAGGCTATGGCTACACCTTC. It yields the protein CASSLRSAGYGYTF.

The chain carries TRBV11-2 and TRBJ2-4; a possible D gene is TRBD1 (6 bases). Trimming stripped 2 bases from V and 5 bases from J, with 13 bases between. Germline V lookup: CDR1 SGHAT, CDR2 FQNNGV. CDR3 length equals 15 residues. CDR3 nucleotide sequence: TGTGCCAGCAGCTTAACAGGGAGTGGCGAAAACATTCAGTACTTC. It specifies CASSLTGSGENIQYF.

This chain's CDR3 is CASSVGEGTTDTQYF. CDR3 in DNA: TGTGCCAGCAGTGTGGGGGAGGGAACGACGGATACGCAGTATTTT. This chain uses TRBV2 with TRBJ2-3; 7 bases match TRBD2. This CDR3 comprises 15 residues. Germline CDR1 and CDR2: SNHLY and FYNNEI. V was pared by 4 bases and J by 6 bases, with 10 bases of the junction left unmatched.

In this sample, this clone turned up once. A far larger clone differs by one base, so this is likely a read error. Additional DNA sequences in this sample encode the identical CDR3. The chain joins TRBV28 to TRBJ2-2, with 8 nucleotides matching TRBD1. The V gene's germline CDR1 is MDHEN and CDR2 SYDVKM. The CDR3 is 13 residues long. Here the CDR3 DNA reads TGTGCCAGCAGCCACAGGGGGACCGGCGAGCTGTTTTTT. Translation: CASSHRGTGELFF.

The gene calls are TRBV7-9 and TRBJ1-1, with 8 bases lining up with TRBD1. Germline CDR1 is SEHNR and CDR2 is FQNEAQ (reference sequence). This CDR3 has 15 residues. The V segment lost 5 bases and the J segment 2 bases; nucleotides outside the gene matches: 7. For the CDR3, the DNA is TGTGCCAGCAGCCCCACAGGGGGAGTAAACACTGAAGCTTTCTTT. Translated, it gives CASSPTGGVNTEAFF.

The rearrangement links TRBV6-5 to TRBJ1-2; D call uncertain. The V gene's germline CDR1 is MNHEY and CDR2 SVGAGI. The V and J ends lost 3 bases and 4 bases respectively, with 9 bases between them. The CDR3 length is 13 residues. The CDR3 reads CASSYGRIYGYTF. The CDR3, as DNA: TGTGCCAGCAGTTATGGGAGGATCTATGGCTACACCTTC.